This note documents a single T cell receptor beta chain sequence. Its antigen is still unknown. The data originate from a study of T cell responses to AZD1222 COVID-19 vaccine. Study conclusions and caveats: CD4 TCRs associated with vaccination spanned spike, dominating at 160-218 and 743-854. In a largely white British group with more females than males, clonal diversity was possibly underestimated.

TCRdb keeps only in-frame clones here, not all; method: immunoSEQ multiplex PCR. The sample lists 88,000 or so clones, about 88% occurring once. The germline V gene has CDR1 SQVTM and CDR2 ANQGSEA. This CDR3 is 12 amino acids long. The trim removed 4 bases at V and 8 bases at J, leaving 6 bases unmatched. The clonotype comes from an adult who received the AZD1222 COVID-19 vaccine. The sample consisted of peripheral blood, taken 28 days after the second AZD1222 dose. This rearrangement joins TRBV29-1 to TRBJ1-2; 8 bases are shared with TRBD1. The CDR3 sequence: CSVGQGRVGYTF. CDR3 in DNA: TGCAGCGTTGGACAGGGGAGGGTAGGCTACACCTTC.